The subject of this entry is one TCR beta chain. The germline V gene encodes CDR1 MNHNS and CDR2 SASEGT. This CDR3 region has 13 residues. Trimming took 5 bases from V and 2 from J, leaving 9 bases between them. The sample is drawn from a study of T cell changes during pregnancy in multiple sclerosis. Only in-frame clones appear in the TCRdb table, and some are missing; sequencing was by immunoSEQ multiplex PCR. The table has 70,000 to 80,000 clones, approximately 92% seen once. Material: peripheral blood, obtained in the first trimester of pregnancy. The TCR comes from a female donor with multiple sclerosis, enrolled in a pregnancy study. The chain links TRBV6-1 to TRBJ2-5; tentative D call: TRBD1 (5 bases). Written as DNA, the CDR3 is TGTGCCAGCAGTAGGACACGACAAGAGACCCAGTACTTC. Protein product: CASSRTRQETQYF.